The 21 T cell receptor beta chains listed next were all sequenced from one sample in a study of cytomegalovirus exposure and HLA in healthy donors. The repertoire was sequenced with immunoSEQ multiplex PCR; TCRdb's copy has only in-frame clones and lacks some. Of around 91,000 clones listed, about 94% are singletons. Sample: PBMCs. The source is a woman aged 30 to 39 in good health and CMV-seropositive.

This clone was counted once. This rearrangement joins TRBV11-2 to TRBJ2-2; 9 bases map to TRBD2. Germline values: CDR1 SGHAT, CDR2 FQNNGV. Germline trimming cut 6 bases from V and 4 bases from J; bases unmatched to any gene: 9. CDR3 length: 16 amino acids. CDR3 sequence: CASRSLAGAVTGELFF. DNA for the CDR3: TGTGCCAGCAGATCGTTAGCGGGAGCTGTCACCGGGGAGCTGTTTTTT.

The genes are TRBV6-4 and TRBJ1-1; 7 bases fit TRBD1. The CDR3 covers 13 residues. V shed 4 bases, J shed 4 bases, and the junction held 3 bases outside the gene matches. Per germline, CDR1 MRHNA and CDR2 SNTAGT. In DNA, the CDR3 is TGTGCCAGCAGTGTAGACAGGGCCACTGAAGCTTTCTTT. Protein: CASSVDRATEAFF.

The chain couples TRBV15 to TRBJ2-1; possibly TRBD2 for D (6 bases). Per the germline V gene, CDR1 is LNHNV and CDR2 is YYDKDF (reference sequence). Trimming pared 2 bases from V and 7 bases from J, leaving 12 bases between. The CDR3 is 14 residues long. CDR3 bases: TGTGCCACCAGCAGACCGGGACTTCTAAATGAGCAGTTCTTC. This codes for CATSRPGLLNEQFF. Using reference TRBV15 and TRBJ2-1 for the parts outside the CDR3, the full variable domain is DAMVIQNPRYQVTQFGKPVTLSCSQTLNHNVMYWYQQKSSQAPKLLFHYYDKDFNNEADTPDNFQSRRPNTSFCFLDIRSPGLGDTAMYLCATSRPGLLNEQFFGPGTRLTVL.

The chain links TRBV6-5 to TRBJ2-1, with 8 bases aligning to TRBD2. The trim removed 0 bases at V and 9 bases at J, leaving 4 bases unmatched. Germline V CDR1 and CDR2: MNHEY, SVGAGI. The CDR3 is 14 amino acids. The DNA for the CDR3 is TGTGCCAGCAGTTACTCGAGCGGGAGCATTGAGCAGTTCTTC. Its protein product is CASSYSSGSIEQFF.

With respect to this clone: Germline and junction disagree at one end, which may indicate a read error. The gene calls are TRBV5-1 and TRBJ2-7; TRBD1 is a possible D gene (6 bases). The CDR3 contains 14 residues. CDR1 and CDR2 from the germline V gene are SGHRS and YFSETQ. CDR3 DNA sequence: TGCGCCAGCAGCTTGGCAACGCAAGGGGACATTCTGTTCTTC. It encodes CASSLATQGDILFF.

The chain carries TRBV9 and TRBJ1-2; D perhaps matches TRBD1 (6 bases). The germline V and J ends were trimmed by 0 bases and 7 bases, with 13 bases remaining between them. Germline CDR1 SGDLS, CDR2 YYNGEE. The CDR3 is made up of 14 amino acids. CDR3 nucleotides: TGTGCCAGCAGCGTAGCCCAGGGGAAAGGTGGCTACACCTTC. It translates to CASSVAQGKGGYTF.

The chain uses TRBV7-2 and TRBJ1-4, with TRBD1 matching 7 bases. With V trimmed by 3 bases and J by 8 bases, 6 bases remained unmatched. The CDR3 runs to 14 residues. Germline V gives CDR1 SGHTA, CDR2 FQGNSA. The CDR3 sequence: CASSLSGGGEKLFF. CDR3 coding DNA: TGTGCCAGCAGCTTGTCAGGGGGTGGCGAAAAACTGTTTTTT.

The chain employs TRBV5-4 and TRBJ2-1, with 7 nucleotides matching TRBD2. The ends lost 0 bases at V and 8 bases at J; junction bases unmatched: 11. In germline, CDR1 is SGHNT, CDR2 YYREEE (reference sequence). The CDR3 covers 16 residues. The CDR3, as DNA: TGTGCCAGCAGCTTGGAGGTAGCGGGCGAACCTGATGAGCAGTTCTTC. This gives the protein CASSLEVAGEPDEQFF.

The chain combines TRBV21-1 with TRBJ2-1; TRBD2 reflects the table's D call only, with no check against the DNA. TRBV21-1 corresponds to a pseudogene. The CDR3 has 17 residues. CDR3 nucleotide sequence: TGTGCCACGGGACTAGCGGGAGAAAAAATACGAGGGAATGAGCAGTTCTTC. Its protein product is CATGLAGEKIRGNEQFF.

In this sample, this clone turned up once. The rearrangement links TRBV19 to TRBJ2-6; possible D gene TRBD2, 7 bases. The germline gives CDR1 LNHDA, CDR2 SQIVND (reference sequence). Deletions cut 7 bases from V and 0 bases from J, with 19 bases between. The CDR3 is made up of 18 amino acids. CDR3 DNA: TGTGCCAGTACGGGCAGCGGGACAACTATCTCTGGGGCCAACGTCCTGACTTTC. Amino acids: CASTGSGTTISGANVLTF.

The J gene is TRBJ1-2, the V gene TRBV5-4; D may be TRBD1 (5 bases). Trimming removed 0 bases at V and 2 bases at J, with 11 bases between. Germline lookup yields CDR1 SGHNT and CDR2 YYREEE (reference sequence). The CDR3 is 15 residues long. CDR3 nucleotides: TGTGCCAGCAGCTTGGCGGGGGGGACCAACTATGGCTACACCTTC. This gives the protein CASSLAGGTNYGYTF.

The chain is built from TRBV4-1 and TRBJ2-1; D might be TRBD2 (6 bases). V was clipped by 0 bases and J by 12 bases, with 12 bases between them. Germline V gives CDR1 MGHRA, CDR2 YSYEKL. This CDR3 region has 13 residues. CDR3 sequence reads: CASSQESSVRQFF. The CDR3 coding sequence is TGCGCCAGCAGCCAAGAATCTAGCGTGAGGCAGTTCTTC.

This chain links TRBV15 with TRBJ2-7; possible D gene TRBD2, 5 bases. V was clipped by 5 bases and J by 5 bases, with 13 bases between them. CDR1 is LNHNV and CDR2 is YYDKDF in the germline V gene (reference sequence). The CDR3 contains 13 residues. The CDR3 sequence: CATSRSAAHEQYF. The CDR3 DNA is TGTGCCACCAGCCGCTCAGCGGCCCACGAGCAGTACTTC.

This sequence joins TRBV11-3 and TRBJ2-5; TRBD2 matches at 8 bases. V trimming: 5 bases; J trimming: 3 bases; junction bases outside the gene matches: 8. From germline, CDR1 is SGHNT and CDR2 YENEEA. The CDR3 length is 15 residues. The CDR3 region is CASSPTGGREETQYF. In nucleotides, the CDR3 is TGTGCCAGCAGCCCTACGGGGGGGCGCGAAGAGACCCAGTACTTC.

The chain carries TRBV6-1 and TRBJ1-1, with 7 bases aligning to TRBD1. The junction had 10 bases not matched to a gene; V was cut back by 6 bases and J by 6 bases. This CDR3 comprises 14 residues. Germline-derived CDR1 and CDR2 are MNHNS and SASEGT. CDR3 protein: CASRTGLGAAEAFF. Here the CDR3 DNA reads TGTGCCAGCAGGACAGGGCTTGGGGCTGCTGAAGCTTTCTTT.

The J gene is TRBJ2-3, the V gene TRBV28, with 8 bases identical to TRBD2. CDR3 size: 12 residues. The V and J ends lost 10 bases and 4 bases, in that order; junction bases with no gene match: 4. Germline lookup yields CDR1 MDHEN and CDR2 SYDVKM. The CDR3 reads CATQGLADTQYF. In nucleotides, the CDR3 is TGTGCCACCCAGGGACTAGCAGATACGCAGTATTTT.

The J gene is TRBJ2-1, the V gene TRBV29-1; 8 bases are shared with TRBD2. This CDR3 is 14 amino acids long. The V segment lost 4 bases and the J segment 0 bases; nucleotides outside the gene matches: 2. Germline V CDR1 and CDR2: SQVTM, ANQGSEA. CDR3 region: CSVARGGSYNEQFF. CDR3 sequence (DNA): TGCAGCGTTGCTCGGGGGGGCTCCTACAATGAGCAGTTCTTC.

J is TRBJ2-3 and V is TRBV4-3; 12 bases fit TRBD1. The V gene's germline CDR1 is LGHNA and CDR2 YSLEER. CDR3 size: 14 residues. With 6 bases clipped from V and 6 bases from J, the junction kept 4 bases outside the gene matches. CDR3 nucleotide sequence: TGCGCCAGCAGGGGACAGGGGGCATACGATACGCAGTATTTT. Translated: CASRGQGAYDTQYF.

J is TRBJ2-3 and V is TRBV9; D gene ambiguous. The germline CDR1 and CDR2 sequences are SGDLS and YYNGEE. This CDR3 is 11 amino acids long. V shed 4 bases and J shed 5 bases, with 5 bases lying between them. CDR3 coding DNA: TGTGCCAGCAGCCCCGGAGATACGCAGTATTTT. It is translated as CASSPGDTQYF. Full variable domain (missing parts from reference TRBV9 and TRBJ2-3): DSGVTQTPKHLITATGQRVTLRCSPRSGDLSVYWYQQSLDQGLQFLIQYYNGEERAKGNILERFSAQQFPDLHSELNLSSLELGDSALYFCASSPGDTQYFGPGTRLTVL.

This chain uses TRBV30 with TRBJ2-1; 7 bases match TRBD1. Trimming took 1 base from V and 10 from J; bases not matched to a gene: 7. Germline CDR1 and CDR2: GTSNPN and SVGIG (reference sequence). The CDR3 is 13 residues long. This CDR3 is CAWSGAVRGEQFF. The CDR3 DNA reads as TGTGCCTGGAGTGGTGCGGTCAGGGGGGAGCAGTTCTTC.

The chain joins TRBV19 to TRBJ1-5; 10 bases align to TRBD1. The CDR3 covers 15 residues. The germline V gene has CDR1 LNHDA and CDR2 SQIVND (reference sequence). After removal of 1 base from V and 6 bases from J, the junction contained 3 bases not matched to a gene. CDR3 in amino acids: CASSIVGTGAQPQHF. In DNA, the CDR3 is TGTGCCAGTAGTATAGTTGGGACAGGGGCTCAGCCCCAGCATTTT.